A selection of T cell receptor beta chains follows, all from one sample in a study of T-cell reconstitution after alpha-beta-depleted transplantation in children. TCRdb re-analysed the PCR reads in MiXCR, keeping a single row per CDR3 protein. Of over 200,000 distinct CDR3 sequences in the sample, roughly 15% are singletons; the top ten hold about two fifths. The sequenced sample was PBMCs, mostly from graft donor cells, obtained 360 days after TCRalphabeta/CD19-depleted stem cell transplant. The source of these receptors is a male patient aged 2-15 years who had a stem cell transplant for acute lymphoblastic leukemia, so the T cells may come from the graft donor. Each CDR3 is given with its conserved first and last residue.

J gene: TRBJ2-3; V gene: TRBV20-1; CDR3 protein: CSAPNRGGDTQYF
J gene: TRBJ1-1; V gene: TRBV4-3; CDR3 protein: CASSQVRTGGDTEAFF
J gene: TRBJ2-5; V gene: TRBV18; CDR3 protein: CASSRTYQETQYF
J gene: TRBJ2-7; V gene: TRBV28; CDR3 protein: CASSLKPYEQYF
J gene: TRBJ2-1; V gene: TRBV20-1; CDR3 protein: CSAPVRSAGTYYNEQFF
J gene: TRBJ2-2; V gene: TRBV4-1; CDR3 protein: CASSRRLAANTGELFF
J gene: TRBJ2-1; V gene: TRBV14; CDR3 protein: CASSIPRGGTYNEQFF
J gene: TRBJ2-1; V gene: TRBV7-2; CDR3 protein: CASSLGVREEQFF
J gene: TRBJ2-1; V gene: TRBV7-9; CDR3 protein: CASRAGDSYNEQFF
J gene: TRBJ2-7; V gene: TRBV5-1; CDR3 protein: CASSLVSGKSSYEQYF
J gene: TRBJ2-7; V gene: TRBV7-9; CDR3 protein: CASSRSGTSGHTHEQYF
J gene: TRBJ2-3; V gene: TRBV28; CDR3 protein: CASGRLSTDTQYF